Following are 8 T cell receptor beta chains from one sample sequenced in a study of blood T cell repertoires in COVID-19. Data came from immunoSEQ multiplex PCR; TCRdb stores just in-frame clones and leaves some out. Here the sample spans about 350,000 clones, about 91% being singletons. Specimen: peripheral blood. The receptors derive from a man aged 30 to 45 with COVID-19, enrolled during active disease.

The CDR3 protein is CASSPGYQETQYF. Written as DNA, the CDR3 is TGTGCCAGCAGCCCGGGATACCAAGAGACCCAGTACTTC. The chain joins TRBV7-8 to TRBJ2-5; tentatively, D is TRBD2 (5 bases). The V gene lost 5 bases and the J gene lost 0 bases, with 7 bases spanning the gap. This CDR3 region has 13 residues. CDR1 SGHVS and CDR2 FQNEAQ come from the germline V gene.

The chain employs TRBV11-2 and TRBJ2-7, with 11 nucleotides matching TRBD1. Losses at the gene ends were 3 bases for V and 0 bases for J; bases not matched to a gene: 10. The CDR3 loop spans 18 amino acids. Germline V gene data show CDR1 as SGHAT and CDR2 as FQNNGV. As DNA, the CDR3 is TGTGCCAGCAGCTTCCGGGACAGGGGGACGTTTAGCTCCTACGAGCAGTACTTC. It translates to CASSFRDRGTFSSYEQYF.

The rearrangement links TRBV18 to TRBJ2-3, with TRBD2 as a possible D gene (6 bases). Germline V gene lookup returns CDR1 KGHSH and CDR2 LQKENI. The CDR3 runs 14 residues. The V end lost 6 bases, the J end lost 6 bases, and 16 bases lay between the germline ends. The chain's CDR3 is CASSREDRVDTQYF. CDR3 coding DNA: TGTGCCAGCTCTAGGGAGGATCGAGTCGATACGCAGTATTTT.

The V gene is TRBV28, the J gene TRBJ1-2; tentative D call: TRBD1 (6 bases). Germline V gives CDR1 MDHEN, CDR2 SYDVKM. This CDR3 has 13 amino acids. V shed 10 bases and J shed 6 bases, with 18 bases lying between them. The CDR3 DNA follows: TGTGCCACCATTGGGGGGGCGATAGATGGCTACACCTTC. Its translation is CATIGGAIDGYTF.

This clone came up once. The chain links TRBV9 to TRBJ2-1, with 9 positions matching TRBD1. CDR1 and CDR2 (germline): SGDLS, YYNGEE. This CDR3 has 14 amino acids. Losses at the gene ends were 3 bases for V and 8 bases for J; bases not matched to a gene: 6. DNA for the CDR3: TGTGCCAGCAGCGGCGGACAGGGGTACGATGAGCAGTTCTTC. It yields the protein CASSGGQGYDEQFF.

The chain links TRBV2 to TRBJ2-7; 8 bases match TRBD1. Per germline, CDR1 SNHLY and CDR2 FYNNEI. After removal of 6 bases from V and 2 bases from J, the junction contained 9 bases not matched to a gene. The CDR3 loop spans 15 amino acids. Here the CDR3 DNA reads TGTGCCAGCAGCCGACAGGGGAAGAGTACCTACGAGCAGTACTTC. Translation: CASSRQGKSTYEQYF.

This chain joins TRBV27 and TRBJ2-7; 9 positions agree with TRBD1. With 0 bases clipped from V and 3 bases from J, the junction kept 3 bases outside the gene matches. The CDR3 covers 15 residues. Germline CDR1 is MNHEY and CDR2 is SMNVEV (reference sequence). The chain's CDR3 is CASSLSGTGYYEQYF. CDR3 DNA sequence: TGTGCCAGCAGTTTATCGGGGACAGGGTACTACGAGCAGTACTTC.

V usage is TRBV4-2 and J usage is TRBJ1-2; 7 nucleotides agree with TRBD1. Germline V CDR1 and CDR2: LGHNA, YNFKEQ. Germline trimming cut 2 bases from V and 2 bases from J; bases unmatched to any gene: 5. CDR3 size: 15 residues. The CDR3, as DNA: TGTGCCAGCAGCCAACGGGACAGACTAAACTATGGCTACACCTTC. Translated: CASSQRDRLNYGYTF.